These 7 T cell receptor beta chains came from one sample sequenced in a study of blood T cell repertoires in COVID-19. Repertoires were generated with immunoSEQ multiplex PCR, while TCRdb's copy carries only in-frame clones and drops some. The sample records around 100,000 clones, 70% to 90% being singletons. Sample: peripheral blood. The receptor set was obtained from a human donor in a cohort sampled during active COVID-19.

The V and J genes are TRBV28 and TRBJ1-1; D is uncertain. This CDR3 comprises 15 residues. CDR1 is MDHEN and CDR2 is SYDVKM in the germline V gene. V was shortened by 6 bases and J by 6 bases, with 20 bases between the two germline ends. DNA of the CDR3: TGTGCCAGCAGCCCCACCGGGGTCCGCGCCCCTGAAGCTTTCTTT. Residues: CASSPTGVRAPEAFF.

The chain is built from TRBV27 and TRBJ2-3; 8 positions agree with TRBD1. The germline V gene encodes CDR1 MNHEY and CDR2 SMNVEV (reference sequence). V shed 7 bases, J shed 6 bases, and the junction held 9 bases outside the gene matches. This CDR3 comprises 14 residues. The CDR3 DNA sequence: TGTGCCAGCACCCGACAGGGGATGGGGGATACGCAGTATTTT. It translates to CASTRQGMGDTQYF.

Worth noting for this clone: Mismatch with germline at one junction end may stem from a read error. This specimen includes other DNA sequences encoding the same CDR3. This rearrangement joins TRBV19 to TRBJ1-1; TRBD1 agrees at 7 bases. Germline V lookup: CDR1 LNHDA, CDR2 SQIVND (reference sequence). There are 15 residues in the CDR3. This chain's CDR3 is CASSFRQGQRTEAFF. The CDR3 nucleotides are TGTGCTAGTAGTTTCAGACAGGGTCAACGTACTGAAGCTTTCTTT.

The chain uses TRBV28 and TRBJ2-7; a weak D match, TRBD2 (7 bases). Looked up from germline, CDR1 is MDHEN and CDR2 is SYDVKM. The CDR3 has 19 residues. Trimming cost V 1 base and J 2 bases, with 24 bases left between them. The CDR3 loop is CASSLLVRVGGLIPYEQYF. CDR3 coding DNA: TGTGCCAGCAGTTTATTGGTGCGGGTCGGGGGGCTTATCCCCTACGAGCAGTACTTC.

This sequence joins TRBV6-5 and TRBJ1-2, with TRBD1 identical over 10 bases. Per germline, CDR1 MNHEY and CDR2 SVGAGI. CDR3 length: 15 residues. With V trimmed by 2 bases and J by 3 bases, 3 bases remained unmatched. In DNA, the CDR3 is TGTGCCAGCAGTTACGACAGGGGGCTAGACTATGGCTACACCTTC. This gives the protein CASSYDRGLDYGYTF.

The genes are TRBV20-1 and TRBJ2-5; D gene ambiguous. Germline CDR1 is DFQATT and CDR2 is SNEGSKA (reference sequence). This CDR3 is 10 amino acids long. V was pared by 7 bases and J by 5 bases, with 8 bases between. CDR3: CSVYLETQYF. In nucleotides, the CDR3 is TGCAGTGTTTACTTGGAGACCCAGTACTTC.

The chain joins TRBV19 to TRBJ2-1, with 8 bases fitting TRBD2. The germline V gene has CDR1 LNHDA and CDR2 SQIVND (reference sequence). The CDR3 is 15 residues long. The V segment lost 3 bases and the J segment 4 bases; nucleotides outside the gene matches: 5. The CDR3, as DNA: TGTGCCAGTAGTATGTCCAGCGGGGGATACAATGAGCAGTTCTTC. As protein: CASSMSSGGYNEQFF.